This note documents a single T cell receptor (beta chain) sequence. Antigen: not known. Urothelial carcinoma in patients was locally advanced or metastatic. The CDR3 spans 13 residues. CDR1 is SGHDT, CDR2 YYEEEE, per germline. V was trimmed by 2 bases and J by 6 bases, leaving 11 bases between them. This sample was included in a study of PD-L1 blockade in urothelial cancer. Overall study context: Prior exposure to chemotherapy in patients amounted to 0 to 3 regimens received. Among blood samples, the median T cell count was some 150,000.

Study results and limitations: A below-median TCR clonality in blood before treatment predicted better survival.

This table comes from immunoSEQ multiplex PCR, and its TCRdb copy is limited to in-frame clones, with some not included. This table has about 88,000 clones, approximately 91% appearing once. The clonotype was recovered from a man aged 55 to 70 with urothelial cancer. The chain combines TRBV5-6 with TRBJ2-5; possible D gene TRBD1, 6 bases. This material consisted of PBMCs, taken around atezolizumab (anti-PD-L1) treatment. Here the CDR3 DNA reads TGTGCCAGCAGCTTCTCGGGGACACAGACCCAGTACTTC. Translation: CASSFSGTQTQYF.